Listed below are T cell receptor beta chains from one sample, sequenced in a study of early T cells in non-severe SARS-CoV-2 infection. A single record per CDR3 protein comes from TCRdb applying MiXCR to the 5' RACE reads. Of around 23,000 distinct CDR3 sequences listed, roughly 5.3% are singletons. The sequencing sample was made of whole blood. These receptors were obtained from an adult who was a healthcare worker with PCR-confirmed SARS-CoV-2 infection or an uninfected control (not recorded which). Each CDR3 is given with its conserved first and last residue. D genes are given only for firm matches. Expanded clones are given a class, and other clones once, few, many or no size at all.

TRBV15	.	many	14	TRBJ1-1	CATSRVAGNTEAFF	TGTGCCACCAGCAGAGTAGCGGGGAACACTGAAGCTTTCTTT
TRBV19	TRBD1	many	14	TRBJ1-1	CASTTGQGVSEAFF	TGTGCCAGTACCACGGGACAGGGAGTCTCTGAAGCTTTCTTT
TRBV2	.	many	15	TRBJ2-2	CATRAHGASTGELFF	TGTGCCACCCGGGCCCACGGGGCCTCCACCGGGGAGCTGTTTTTT
TRBV24-1	TRBD1	many	14	TRBJ2-1	CATGAGTGGTEQFF	TGTGCCACCGGCGCCGGGACAGGGGGCACTGAGCAGTTCTTC
TRBV5-6	TRBD1	many	20	TRBJ2-2	CASSLTEGDSFVIYTGELFF	TGTGCCAGCAGCTTAACTGAGGGGGACAGCTTTGTTATCTACACCGGGGAGCTGTTTTTT
TRBV11-3	TRBD1	many	14	TRBJ2-7	CASSHRDRGYEQYF	TGTGCCAGCAGCCACCGGGACAGGGGCTACGAGCAGTACTTC
TRBV20-1	TRBD2	many	14	TRBJ2-1	CSARKRLALNEQFF	TGCAGTGCTAGGAAACGACTAGCGCTCAATGAGCAGTTCTTC
TRBV14	TRBD2	.	17	TRBJ2-1	CASSPRLAGGGYNEQFF	TGTGCCAGCAGCCCCCGACTAGCGGGAGGAGGCTACAATGAGCAGTTCTTC
TRBV6-2/TRBV6-3	.	many	13	TRBJ1-5	CASSPDSYQPQHF	TGTGCCAGCAGTCCGGACAGTTATCAGCCCCAGCATTTT
TRBV20-1	.	many	12	TRBJ1-1	CSARATYTEAFF	TGCAGTGCTAGAGCCACGTACACTGAAGCTTTCTTT
TRBV14	.	few	15	TRBJ2-5	CASSQDARPQETQYF	TGTGCCAGCAGCCAAGATGCCAGACCTCAAGAGACCCAGTACTTC